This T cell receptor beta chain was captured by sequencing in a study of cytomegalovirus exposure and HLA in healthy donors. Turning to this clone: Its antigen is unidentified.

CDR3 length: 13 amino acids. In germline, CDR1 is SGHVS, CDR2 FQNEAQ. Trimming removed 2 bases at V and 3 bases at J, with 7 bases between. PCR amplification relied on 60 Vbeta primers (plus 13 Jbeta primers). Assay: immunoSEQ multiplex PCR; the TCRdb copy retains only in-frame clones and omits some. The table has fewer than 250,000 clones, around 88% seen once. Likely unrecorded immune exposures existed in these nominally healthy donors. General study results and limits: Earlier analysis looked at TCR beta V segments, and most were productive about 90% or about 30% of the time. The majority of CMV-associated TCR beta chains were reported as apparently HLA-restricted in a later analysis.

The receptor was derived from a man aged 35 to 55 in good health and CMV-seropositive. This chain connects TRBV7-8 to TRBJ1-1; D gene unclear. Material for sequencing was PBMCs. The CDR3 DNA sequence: TGTGCCAGCAGCTTACTAGTTTACACTGAAGCTTTCTTT. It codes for CASSLLVYTEAFF.